Shown below are 10 T cell receptor beta chains from a single sample sequenced in a study of naive and memory T cell subsets. Ligated cDNA underwent four rounds of PCR with nested alpha and beta constant region primers and SP2. Each CDR3 protein is one row after TCRdb ran MiXCR on the UMI-ligation and nested PCR reads. Of about 37,000 distinct CDR3 sequences listed, about 11% are singletons. Documented treatment: skin biopsy from PPD injection site in Mantoux-positive individual. The library had UMIs added by 3' ligation of an oligonucleotide to TCR cDNA. Specimen: skin, collected from a tuberculin skin test site. Receptors were obtained from an adult in good health.

This clonotype has a count of ten or more. This chain links TRBV12-3 or TRBV12-4 with TRBJ2-7; TRBD2 agrees at 13 bases. The length of the CDR3 is 13 residues. The junction had 5 bases not matched to a gene; V was cut back by 8 bases and J by 7 bases. CDR3 sequence (DNA): TGTGCCAGCCGACTAGCGGGAGGCCGGGAGCAGTACTTC. Amino acids: CASRLAGGREQYF.

About this clonotype itself: This may stem from a read error, because a much larger clone lies one nucleotide away. The chain recombines TRBV7-9 with TRBJ1-2; D remains ambiguous. The CDR3 is 15 residues long. CDR1 is SEHNR, CDR2 FQNEAQ, per germline (reference sequence). The CDR3 reads CASSLNLDHYYGDTF. CDR3 DNA sequence: TGTGCCAGCAGCTTAAACCTGGATCACTACTATGGCGACACCTTC.

This clonotype occurred many times. V usage is TRBV29-1 and J usage is TRBJ2-1; 8 nucleotides align to TRBD2. This CDR3 contains 14 residues. Trimming removed 4 bases from V and 10 bases from J; junction bases left unmatched: 12. The germline V gene has CDR1 SQVTM and CDR2 ANQGSEA. The CDR3: CSVGHDTSGWEQFF. The CDR3 DNA follows: TGCAGCGTTGGGCATGACACTAGCGGTTGGGAGCAGTTCTTC.

This clonotype came up many times. V gene TRBV6-1 combines with J gene TRBJ2-2, with D tentatively TRBD1 (6 bases). The ends were cut back, 9 bases at V and 0 bases at J, with 17 bases in the middle. This CDR3 spans 16 amino acids. Germline V lookup: CDR1 MNHNS, CDR2 SASEGT. The CDR3 reads CASRTQGLANTGELFF. CDR3 DNA: TGTGCCAGTCGAACACAGGGTTTGGCGAACACCGGGGAGCTGTTTTTT.

The chain has TRBV20-1 and TRBJ1-1, with no clear D. The V gene lost 6 bases and the J gene lost 3 bases, with 20 bases spanning the gap. Germline CDR1 and CDR2: DFQATT and SNEGSKA (reference sequence). This CDR3 has 15 residues. The DNA of the CDR3 is TGCAGTGCGTCAGCGTCGGTCTTTCAGGACACTGAAGCTTTCTTT. Translated, it gives CSASASVFQDTEAFF.

This clonotype is medium-sized in the sample. The chain has TRBV20-1 and TRBJ1-1; the match to TRBD1 covers 8 bases. CDR1 DFQATT and CDR2 SNEGSKA come from the germline V gene (reference sequence). The CDR3 consists of 15 residues. Trimming cost V 5 bases and J 1 base; bases outside gene matches: 9. As DNA, the CDR3 is TGCAGTGCTCGAGCAGGGGGCGCGAGGAACACTGAAGCTTTCTTT. Encoded protein: CSARAGGARNTEAFF.

This clonotype was found many times. The chain links TRBV18 to TRBJ2-7; 7 nucleotides match TRBD1. V shed 2 bases, J shed 7 bases, and the junction held 5 bases outside the gene matches. The CDR3 is made up of 13 amino acids. The V gene's germline CDR1 is KGHSH and CDR2 LQKENI. In nucleotides, the CDR3 is TGTGCCAGCTCACCAGGACAGGAATGGGAGCAGTACTTC. Protein product: CASSPGQEWEQYF.

This clonotype was counted between two and nine times. V and J are TRBV7-8 and TRBJ2-2, with D unclear. This CDR3 spans 14 amino acids. Germline CDR1 reads SGHVS; CDR2 reads FQNEAQ. Trimming removed 5 bases at V and 1 base at J, with 8 bases between. The CDR3 DNA follows: TGTGCCAGCAGCCCCGACTTGAACACCGGGGAGCTGTTTTTT. Its translation is CASSPDLNTGELFF.

This clonotype was found many times. DNA for the CDR3: TGTGCCAGCAGCCCCCGTCGACTAGCGCACTACAATGAGCAGTTCTTC. This sequence encodes CASSPRRLAHYNEQFF. V gene TRBV12-3 or TRBV12-4 combines with J gene TRBJ2-1; TRBD2 aligns across 8 bases. V shed 6 bases, J shed 3 bases, and the junction held 10 bases outside the gene matches. The CDR3 loop spans 16 amino acids.

This clonotype occurred many times. The chain has TRBV20-1 and TRBJ2-1, with D possibly TRBD2 on 6 matching bases. Trimming shortened V by 3 bases and J by 3 bases, and 15 bases separated the two germline ends. This CDR3 contains 15 residues. From germline, CDR1 is DFQATT and CDR2 SNEGSKA (reference sequence). The CDR3 DNA reads TGCAGTGCTAGCCCTTCTCGCGGGAACTACAATGAGCAGTTCTTC. Amino acids: CSASPSRGNYNEQFF.